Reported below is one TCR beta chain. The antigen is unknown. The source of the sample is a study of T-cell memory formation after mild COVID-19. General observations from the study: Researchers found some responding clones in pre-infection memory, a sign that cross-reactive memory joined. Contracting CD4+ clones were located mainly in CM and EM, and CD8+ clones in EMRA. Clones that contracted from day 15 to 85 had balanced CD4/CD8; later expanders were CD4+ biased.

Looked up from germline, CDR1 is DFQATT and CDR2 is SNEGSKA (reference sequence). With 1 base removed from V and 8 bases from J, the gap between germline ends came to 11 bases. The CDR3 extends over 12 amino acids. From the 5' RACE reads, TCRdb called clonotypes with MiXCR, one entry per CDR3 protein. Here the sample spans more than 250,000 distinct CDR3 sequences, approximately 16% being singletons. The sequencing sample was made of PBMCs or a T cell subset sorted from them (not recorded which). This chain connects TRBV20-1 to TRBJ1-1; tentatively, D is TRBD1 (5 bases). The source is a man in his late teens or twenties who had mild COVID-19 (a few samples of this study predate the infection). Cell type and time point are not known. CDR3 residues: CSARVETAEAFF. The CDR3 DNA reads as TGCAGTGCTAGAGTGGAGACAGCAGAAGCTTTCTTT.